Sequencing of this TCR beta chain was carried out in a study of identical twins. Notes on the study in general: Out-of-frame TCR alpha sharing observed in monozygotic twins exceeded model estimates. Findings depended on cross-sectional statistics rather than tracking the same donors.

Germline lookup yields CDR1 MNHEY and CDR2 SMNVEV (reference sequence). This CDR3 has 16 amino acids. The junction had 9 bases not matched to a gene; V was cut back by 2 bases and J by 3 bases. Healthy Caucasians supplied all donations. The authors used template switching to add a universal primer site and gave cDNA unique molecular identifiers. TCRdb itself ran the 5' RACE reads through MiXCR, one entry per CDR3 protein. The sample contains fewer than 250,000 distinct CDR3 sequences, around 9.6% of which appear only once. This clonotype was detected only a few times. Its specificity is not known. Sequenced sample: memory (CD45RO+) T cells sorted from blood. The sequence was collected from a woman aged 18-29 years in good health. V gene TRBV27 combines with J gene TRBJ2-7, with 8 nucleotides matching TRBD2. The DNA for the CDR3 is TGTGCCAGCAGTTTAACCTTTAGCGGGACTGGCTACGAGCAGTACTTC. This sequence encodes CASSLTFSGTGYEQYF.